This TCR beta chain was recorded in a study of early T cells in non-severe SARS-CoV-2 infection. Study-wide points: The matching step, a VDJdb search, favored anti-spike CD8 responses and missed private and CD4 specificities.

This clonotype was counted many times. Its antigen is as yet unknown. Trimming left V 5 bases short and J 3 bases short, with 14 bases between. CDR3 length: 14 amino acids. Per germline, CDR1 SGHVS and CDR2 FNYEAQ. Individual cDNA molecules received unique molecular identifiers. TCRdb re-called the 5' RACE reads with MiXCR, one entry per CDR3 protein. The sample yields around 66,000 distinct CDR3 sequences, around 6.5% seen once. This receptor was obtained from an adult who was a healthcare worker with PCR-confirmed SARS-CoV-2 infection or an uninfected control (not recorded which). This chain links TRBV7-6 with TRBJ2-7, with D maybe TRBD2 (7 bases). This specimen consisted of whole blood, obtained at baseline. CDR3 nucleotides: TGTGCCAGCAGCGCTGGGGGCGGGAGCTACGAGCAGTACTTC. Its protein product is CASSAGGGSYEQYF.